Listed below are T cell receptor beta chains from one sample, sequenced in a study of blood T cell repertoires in COVID-19. Profiled with immunoSEQ multiplex PCR; TCRdb holds only in-frame clones, not every one. In the table there are roughly 100,000 clones, approximately 81% of which are singletons. Sequenced material: peripheral blood. The receptor set was obtained from a man in his 60s with acute or convalescent COVID-19. Both conserved end residues are part of each CDR3. D genes are given only for firm matches. Some rows mark clone size as missing; the rest say once, few, many or name a class of expanded clone.

clone size,J gene,D gene,V gene,CDR3 protein,CDR3 DNA
-,TRBJ2-7,-,TRBV11-3,CASSVRHSYEQYF,TGTGCCAGCAGCGTTCGACATTCCTACGAGCAGTACTTC
-,TRBJ1-5,-,TRBV5-1,CASSPGTSYLQPQHF,TGCGCCAGCAGCCCTGGGACTTCCTACCTACAGCCCCAGCATTTT
many,TRBJ1-6,-,TRBV19,CASSIGLQGISPLHF,TGTGCCAGTAGTATAGGTTTACAGGGTATTTCACCCCTCCACTTT
-,TRBJ2-2,TRBD1,TRBV11-2,CASSSRQGRNTGELFF,TGTGCCAGCAGCTCTCGACAGGGAAGGAACACCGGGGAGCTGTTTTTT
once,TRBJ2-5,TRBD2,TRBV10-3,CAISEERGLGETQYF,TGTGCCATATCCGAGGAGCGGGGGCTAGGGGAGACCCAGTACTTC
-,TRBJ2-5,TRBD1,TRBV5-1,CASSLAGQGQETQYF,TGCGCCAGCAGCTTGGCCGGACAGGGGCAGGAGACCCAGTACTTC
-,TRBJ1-5,TRBD1,TRBV6-2/TRBV6-3,CASSPGGGFYSQHF,TGTGCCAGCAGTCCCGGAGGGGGCTTTTATTCCCAGCATTTT
once,TRBJ1-2,-,TRBV23-1,CATLSGGDYGYTF,TGCGCCACCCTCTCTGGGGGGGACTATGGCTACACCTTC
-,TRBJ2-5,TRBD1,TRBV7-2,CASSRGQGGETQYF,TGTGCCAGCAGCCGGGGACAGGGCGGAGAGACCCAGTACTTC
-,TRBJ2-1,TRBD2,TRBV3-1/TRBV3-2,CASRGVAGANEQFF,TGTGCCAGCAGAGGGGTAGCGGGAGCAAATGAGCAGTTCTTC
-,TRBJ2-1,-,TRBV24-1,CATSDPVRAGFNEQFF,TGTGCCACCAGTGACCCCGTTAGGGCAGGGTTCAATGAGCAGTTCTTC
-,TRBJ2-2,TRBD1,TRBV5-1,CASSPRTGVGTGELFF,TGCGCCAGCAGCCCAAGGACAGGGGTGGGCACCGGGGAGCTGTTTTTT
few,TRBJ2-5,TRBD2,TRBV4-2,CASSQSSSGGAEETQYF,TGTGCCAGCAGCCAATCTTCTAGCGGGGGGGCAGAAGAGACCCAGTACTTC
few,TRBJ1-6,TRBD1,TRBV7-2,CASSFVEGANSPLHF,TGTGCCAGCAGCTTTGTAGAGGGGGCGAATTCACCCCTCCACTTT
once,TRBJ2-3,-,TRBV10-1,CASSEGLSTDTQYF,TGCGCCAGCAGTGAGGGGCTCTCAACAGATACGCAGTATTTT
once,TRBJ1-6,TRBD1,TRBV10-3,CAIGPRDRDNSPLHF,TGTGCCATCGGACCTAGGGACAGGGATAATTCACCCCTCCACTTT
-,TRBJ1-4,TRBD1,TRBV5-1,CASSSQGGFEKLFF,TGCGCCAGCAGCTCACAGGGGGGGTTCGAAAAACTGTTTTTT
-,TRBJ2-3,TRBD2,TRBV11-3,CASSVSGSRADTQYF,TGTGCCAGCAGCGTTAGCGGGAGTAGGGCAGATACGCAGTATTTT
-,TRBJ2-5,-,TRBV3-1/TRBV3-2,CASRHRAGETQYF,TGTGCCAGCAGACACAGGGCCGGGGAGACCCAGTACTTC
-,TRBJ2-1,TRBD2,TRBV24-1,CATSDPGLADNEQFF,TGTGCCACCAGTGATCCCGGACTAGCGGACAATGAGCAGTTCTTC
-,TRBJ1-5,-,TRBV5-1,CASSPGGGNQPQHF,TGCGCCAGCAGCCCCGGCGGGGGTAATCAGCCCCAGCATTTT
few,TRBJ1-2,-,TRBV7-2,CASSPEPSYGYTF,TGTGCCAGCAGCCCCGAGCCAAGCTATGGCTACACCTTC
once,TRBJ2-2,TRBD2,TRBV11-2,CASSPQRDLGELFF,TGTGCCAGCAGCCCGCAGCGGGATTTGGGGGAGCTGTTTTTT
few,TRBJ2-5,TRBD2,TRBV19,CASSTGTSQETQYF,TGTGCCAGTAGTACCGGGACTAGTCAAGAGACCCAGTACTTC